A single sample gave rise to the 2 T cell receptor beta chains below, sequenced in a study of blood T cell repertoires in COVID-19. Produced via immunoSEQ multiplex PCR; TCRdb's table is partial and in-frame only. Found here are under 200,000 clones, roughly 84% of them singletons; the top ten hold roughly 1.2%. The sample taken for sequencing was peripheral blood. All receptors derive from a man between 60 and 75 years old who had recovered from COVID-19.

This clone was detected only a few times. This chain's CDR3 is CASGATGKYASGANVLTF. The DNA of the CDR3 is TGTGCTAGTGGTGCAACAGGGAAATATGCCTCTGGGGCCAACGTCCTGACTTTC. This sequence joins TRBV12-5 and TRBJ2-6, with D tentatively TRBD1 (6 bases). The germline V gene has CDR1 LGHNT and CDR2 FRNRAP. CDR3 size: 18 residues. The V gene lost 5 bases and the J gene lost 0 bases, with 17 bases spanning the gap. The full variable domain, its missing parts supplied by reference TRBV12-5 and TRBJ2-6, is DARVTQTPRHKVTEMGQEVTMRCQPILGHNTVFWYRQTMMQGLELLAYFRNRAPLDDSGMPKDRFSAEMPDATLATLKIQPSEPRDSAVYFCASGATGKYASGANVLTFGAGSRLTVL.

The rearrangement links TRBV9 to TRBJ2-2; TRBD2 agrees at 10 bases. Germline CDR1 and CDR2: SGDLS and YYNGEE. J lost 1 base, V lost 4 bases, and 13 bases had no gene match. This CDR3 has 19 residues. CDR3 sequence: CASSPREAGGVQNTGELFF. CDR3 nucleotide sequence: TGTGCCAGCAGCCCCCGGGAAGCGGGGGGGGTTCAGAACACCGGGGAGCTGTTTTTT.